The rows below give T cell receptor beta chains drawn from one sample of a study of cytomegalovirus exposure and HLA in healthy donors. Clones were sequenced by immunoSEQ multiplex PCR, and TCRdb holds only the in-frame ones, with some missing. The repertoire includes approximately 130,000 clones, approximately 75% of them detected once, and over 4.5% sits in the top ten. Material for sequencing was PBMCs. Receptor source: a woman in her forties in good health and CMV-seropositive. CDR3s include the opening cysteine and the closing phenylalanine or tryptophan. A D gene is named only where the DNA matches it firmly. Clone size appears in some rows only: once, few, many, or a class for an expanded clone.

d_call cdr3_length clone_size j_call v_call cdr3_aa cdr3_nt
TRBD2 16 . TRBJ2-1 TRBV19 CASSAPGTSSYNEQFF TGTGCCAGTAGTGCGCCAGGGACTAGTTCCTACAATGAGCAGTTCTTC
. 16 . TRBJ2-1 TRBV7-6 CASSSRQTSSYNEQFF TGTGCCAGCAGCTCCAGACAGACGAGCTCCTACAATGAGCAGTTCTTC
. 16 . TRBJ2-2 TRBV5-1 CASSLNLAGHTGELFF TGCGCCAGCAGCTTGAATTTGGCGGGCCACACCGGGGAGCTGTTTTTT
. 13 few TRBJ2-1 TRBV4-1 CASSPSPYNEQFF TGCGCCAGCAGCCCGAGCCCATACAATGAGCAGTTCTTC
TRBD1 16 few TRBJ1-2 TRBV4-1 CASSQEGQGRNYGYTF TGCGCCAGCAGCCAAGAGGGACAGGGGCGAAACTATGGCTACACCTTC
TRBD1 15 . TRBJ1-4 TRBV5-4 CASSLRQGIGEKLFF TGTGCCAGCAGCTTAAGACAGGGGATTGGTGAAAAACTGTTTTTT
TRBD1 16 . TRBJ1-1 TRBV5-1 CASRWGTADLNTEAFF TGCGCCAGCAGATGGGGGACAGCCGATCTGAACACTGAAGCTTTCTTT
. 14 once TRBJ2-1 TRBV13 CASSPKMGGGMQFF TGTGCCAGCAGCCCGAAAATGGGAGGGGGGATGCAGTTCTTC
. 17 . TRBJ2-6 TRBV19 CASGRGQGRSGANVLTF TGTGCCAGTGGTCGTGGACAAGGTAGATCTGGGGCCAACGTCCTGACTTTC
TRBD1 15 once TRBJ1-5 TRBV28 CASRWAGGLNQPQHF TGTGCCAGCAGGTGGGCAGGGGGCCTCAATCAGCCCCAGCATTTT
. 14 . TRBJ1-6 TRBV18 CASSPTRGNSPLHF TGTGCCAGCTCACCGACGAGGGGGAATTCACCCCTCCACTTT
TRBD2 16 few TRBJ2-5 TRBV9 CASSVGSGSVLGTQYF TGTGCCAGCAGCGTCGGGAGCGGGAGTGTTCTTGGGACCCAGTACTTC
. 14 . TRBJ1-2 TRBV27 CASSLSRVNYGYTF TGTGCCAGCAGTTTGTCCCGGGTCAACTATGGCTACACCTTC
. 15 few TRBJ2-1 TRBV2 CASRGYRGRANEQFF TGTGCCAGCAGGGGTTACAGGGGGAGGGCTAATGAGCAGTTCTTC
TRBD2 15 . TRBJ2-3 TRBV7-3 CASSTTSGGGDTQYF TGTGCCAGCAGCACAACTAGCGGAGGAGGGGATACGCAGTATTTT
. 15 . TRBJ2-3 TRBV2 CASSEGGISTDTQYF TGTGCCAGCAGTGAAGGCGGGATTAGCACAGATACGCAGTATTTT
TRBD1 15 . TRBJ1-3 TRBV6-5 CASSTQDRVGNTIYF TGTGCCAGCAGTACTCAGGACAGGGTTGGAAACACCATATATTTT